Listed below are T cell receptor beta chains from one sample, sequenced in a study of blood T cell repertoires in COVID-19. Method: immunoSEQ multiplex PCR; TCRdb's copy keeps in-frame clones and lacks some. The sample carries about 290,000 clones, just under 90% recorded once. The sequenced material came from peripheral blood. All receptors derive from a woman aged 25 to 39 with COVID-19, enrolled during active disease. The CDR3 runs from the conserved cysteine through the conserved F or W. A D gene is named only where the DNA matches it firmly. Clone size appears in some rows only: once, few, many, or a class for an expanded clone.

V	D	size	J	length	DNA	CDR3
TRBV19	TRBD1	-	TRBJ2-2	14	TGTGCCAGTACCGAATCAGGGGGTACCGGGGAGCTGTTTTTT	CASTESGGTGELFF
TRBV5-1	TRBD1	-	TRBJ2-5	14	TGCGCCAGCAGCCTACAGGGGAAGGCAGAGACCCAGTACTTC	CASSLQGKAETQYF
TRBV11-2	-	-	TRBJ1-2	15	TGTGCCAGCAGCCACCTCCCCGACAGGACCTATGGCTACACCTTC	CASSHLPDRTYGYTF
TRBV5-4	TRBD1	-	TRBJ1-2	13	TGTGCCAGCAGCCAGACAGGGCCGGGAGGCTACACCTTC	CASSQTGPGGYTF
TRBV5-1	-	-	TRBJ2-1	16	TGCGCCAGCTTCCCCCCCGAGGCTAGCAGAGACAATGAGCAGTTCTTC	CASFPPEASRDNEQFF
TRBV6-5	-	-	TRBJ1-1	13	TGTGCCAGCAAAATCGGGGTATTAACTGAAGCTTTCTTT	CASKIGVLTEAFF
TRBV7-8	-	-	TRBJ2-1	13	TGTGCCAGCAGCTCCGGGGGTTACAATGAGCAGTTCTTC	CASSSGGYNEQFF
TRBV27	-	-	TRBJ1-2	13	TGTGCCAGCAGTTTAGCAGGACGACAGGGCTACACCTTC	CASSLAGRQGYTF
TRBV5-1	-	once	TRBJ1-2	14	TGCGCCAGCAGCTTGGATGGGCTCAACTATGGCTACACCTTC	CASSLDGLNYGYTF
TRBV24-1	-	-	TRBJ2-1	12	TGTGCCACCGGCGGAGGGATCAATGAGCAGTTCTTC	CATGGGINEQFF
TRBV11-2	-	-	TRBJ1-1	14	TGTGCCAGCAGCCCAAGACAAGCGAACACTGAAGCTTTCTTT	CASSPRQANTEAFF
TRBV7-9	TRBD1	-	TRBJ1-5	15	TGTGCCAGCAGTCCCGGGACAGGTCTAAATCAGCCCCAGCATTTT	CASSPGTGLNQPQHF
TRBV12-3/TRBV12-4	TRBD1	-	TRBJ1-2	13	TGTGCCAGCAGCGAGACAGGGCTCTATGGCTACACCTTC	CASSETGLYGYTF
TRBV24-1	-	-	TRBJ2-2	15	TGTGCCACCAGTGATTCTGTTGTGAACACCGGGGAGCTGTTTTTT	CATSDSVVNTGELFF
TRBV28	-	-	TRBJ2-7	12	TGTGCCAGCGCAAGGACTTCCTACGAGCAGTACTTC	CASARTSYEQYF
TRBV19	-	-	TRBJ2-2	14	TGTGCCAGTTATTCGGGAAACAAGCCCCGGGAGCTGTTTTTT	CASYSGNKPRELFF
TRBV2	-	-	TRBJ2-7	15	TGTGCCAGCAGTGTCTCTAGCGCGTCTTCCTACGAGCAGTACTTC	CASSVSSASSYEQYF
TRBV3-1/TRBV3-2	TRBD1	-	TRBJ2-5	16	TGTGCCAGCAGCCCCCCCGTAGACAGGGAACCAGAGACCCAGTACTTC	CASSPPVDREPETQYF
TRBV4-1	-	-	TRBJ1-2	13	TGCGCCAGCAGCCAAGATCGGGGGGGTGGCTACACCTTC	CASSQDRGGGYTF
TRBV3-1/TRBV3-2	TRBD1	-	TRBJ1-2	17	TGTGCCAGCAGCCATCTGACAGGGGCCCCGGATAACTATGGCTACACCTTC	CASSHLTGAPDNYGYTF
TRBV30	TRBD1	once	TRBJ2-7	15	TGTGCCTGGAGTGTACAGGGGACCCACTCCTACGAGCAGTACTTC	CAWSVQGTHSYEQYF
TRBV5-1	TRBD1	-	TRBJ2-7	14	TGCGCCAGCAGCCCGGGGACAGGGTCTTTCGAGCAGTACTTC	CASSPGTGSFEQYF
TRBV13	TRBD2	-	TRBJ2-7	15	TGTGCCAGCAGCTCTGCTTCGGGGGGGGCCTACGAGCAGTACTTC	CASSSASGGAYEQYF
TRBV6-1	TRBD1	-	TRBJ1-6	15	TGTGCCAGCAGTGAGTACAGGGGATATAATTCACCCCTCCACTTT	CASSEYRGYNSPLHF
TRBV12-5	-	-	TRBJ2-7	12	TGTGCTAGTGGTTTGGCCCACTACGAGCAGTACTTC	CASGLAHYEQYF
TRBV5-6	TRBD1	-	TRBJ1-3	14	TGTGCCAGCCAAATCAGGGGGTCTGGAAACACCATATATTTT	CASQIRGSGNTIYF
TRBV6-1	TRBD1	once	TRBJ2-4	19	TGTGCCAGCAGTGAACTAACAGGGGTTGGTTTGGTGACCAAAAACATTCAGTACTTC	CASSELTGVGLVTKNIQYF
TRBV3-1/TRBV3-2	TRBD2	once	TRBJ2-3	17	TGTGCCAGCAGCCACGCCAGAAGCGGGGGTGGTTTCGATACGCAGTATTTT	CASSHARSGGGFDTQYF
TRBV11-2	TRBD2	-	TRBJ2-2	17	TGTGCCAGCAGCTCCCCCGGCGGGGGGGGGCTCATCGGGGAGCTGTTTTTT	CASSSPGGGGLIGELFF
TRBV18	-	-	TRBJ1-4	14	TGTGCCAGCTCCCGGGGAGGCCCTAATGAAAAACTGTTTTTT	CASSRGGPNEKLFF
TRBV12-3/TRBV12-4	-	few	TRBJ1-2	13	TGTGCCAGCAGTCCCAAGAGTAACTATGGCTACACCTTC	CASSPKSNYGYTF
TRBV19	TRBD2	few	TRBJ2-1	15	TGTGCCACCTCCGAGCGGGGATACACCTACAATGAGCAGTTCTTC	CATSERGYTYNEQFF
TRBV6-2/TRBV6-3	-	-	TRBJ1-5	12	TGTGCCAGCAGTTATTCCTATCAGCCCCAGCATTTT	CASSYSYQPQHF
TRBV30	TRBD2	-	TRBJ2-7	12	TGTGCCTGTCTACGGGGGGCCTACGAGCAGTACTTC	CACLRGAYEQYF
TRBV28	-	-	TRBJ2-3	11	TGTGCCAGCCACCAGGCAGATACGCAGTATTTT	CASHQADTQYF
TRBV4-2	TRBD2	-	TRBJ2-4	16	TGTGCCAGCAGCCAAGGTTCGGGGGGGCCCAAAAACATTCAGTACTTC	CASSQGSGGPKNIQYF
TRBV7-6	TRBD1	-	TRBJ1-2	14	TGTGCCAGCAGCTTGATGGGGACAGGGGATGGCTACACCTTC	CASSLMGTGDGYTF
TRBV2	-	-	TRBJ1-1	13	TGTGCCAGCAGATTAACTATGAACACTGAAGCTTTCTTT	CASRLTMNTEAFF
TRBV2	TRBD2	-	TRBJ2-3	15	TGTGCCAGCAGGAGACTAGCGGGGGGCACAGATACGCAGTATTTT	CASRRLAGGTDTQYF
TRBV28	-	-	TRBJ1-1	12	TGTGCCAGCAGCCCGGGGTTGGAGCGGGCTTTCTTT	CASSPGLERAFF
TRBV11-3	TRBD2	-	TRBJ2-3	14	TGTGCCAGCAGCGCTAGCGGGGGGGCAGGGACGCAGTATTTT	CASSASGGAGTQYF
TRBV7-8	-	few	TRBJ1-2	13	TGTGCCAGCAGCTCTATTTCCCCATATGGCTACACCTTC	CASSSISPYGYTF